The 27 T cell receptor beta chains below all came from one sample that was sequenced in a study of post-analysis software for immune sequencing data (dated by TCRdb to about 2015). Points the paper makes about the study in general: Significantly higher frequencies in patients than in controls were found for several TRBV segments, including TRBV5-6, TRBV5-1 and TRBV20-1.

Receptors were amplified or captured by PCR. Sequencing used an Illumina HiSeq 2500. Unique molecular identifiers were incorporated into TCR beta cDNA libraries to reduce PCR and sequencing biases. TCRdb redid the processing of the public reads, applying fastp at Q25 and MiXCR, and retained in-frame beta chains. Rows are unified per CDR3 protein, each entry keeping the most common DNA and genes. The sample table holds roughly 580,000 distinct CDR3 sequences, of which about 40% were seen once. The ten biggest clones cover more than 1.5% of the sample. Their target antigens are unknown. The sample was blood. The receptor source for this set is a girl aged 5 to 17 with multiple sclerosis.

The J gene is TRBJ2-3, the V gene TRBV20-1; D may be TRBD2 (5 bases). Germline CDR1 and CDR2: DFQATT and SNEGSKA (reference sequence). The germline V and J ends were trimmed by 3 bases and 0 bases, with 10 bases remaining between them. The CDR3 has 14 amino acids. CDR3 DNA sequence: TGCAGTGCTAGCCCGGGGTCAAGCACAGATACGCAGTATTTT. Translated, it gives CSASPGSSTDTQYF.

The genes are TRBV5-1 and TRBJ1-4; D unresolved. Trimming shortened V by 2 bases and J by 7 bases, and 9 bases separated the two germline ends. This CDR3 is built from 13 residues. The germline gives CDR1 SGHRS, CDR2 YFSETQ. The CDR3 protein is CASSLEIGEKLFF. The CDR3 coding sequence is TGCGCCAGCAGCTTAGAGATAGGTGAAAAACTGTTTTTT.

The chain couples TRBV3-1 to TRBJ2-7; perhaps TRBD1 as D (5 bases). Germline V gene lookup returns CDR1 LGHDT and CDR2 YNNKEL (reference sequence). V lost 3 bases to trimming and J lost 1 base, with 10 bases between them. The CDR3 loop spans 14 amino acids. The CDR3 region is CASSHWGTSYEQYF. CDR3 DNA: TGTGCCAGCAGCCATTGGGGCACGTCCTACGAGCAGTACTTC.

This clonotype was found a few times. CDR3 nucleotide sequence: TGTGCCATCGGGACTAGCGGGGGGCTCTATGAGCAGTTCTTC. It codes for CAIGTSGGLYEQFF. The rearrangement uses TRBV10-3 and TRBJ2-1; TRBD2 agrees at 15 bases. Trimming removed 8 bases from V and 8 bases from J; junction bases left unmatched: 4. Germline assignment: CDR1 ENHRY and CDR2 SYGVKD. The CDR3 covers 14 residues.

The chain carries TRBV7-2 and TRBJ2-7; maybe TRBD2 (5 bases). This CDR3 has 14 amino acids. Germline V CDR1 and CDR2: SGHTA, FQGNSA. Trimming removed 1 base at V and 6 bases at J, with 13 bases between. The CDR3 loop is CASSLVLAPSEQYF. The CDR3 DNA is TGTGCCAGCAGCTTAGTCCTAGCTCCCTCCGAGCAGTACTTC.

This clonotype was seen repeatedly, ten times or more. This chain joins TRBV29-1 and TRBJ1-5, with D unclear. The germline CDR1 and CDR2 sequences are SQVTM and ANQGSEA. The V gene lost 4 bases and the J gene lost 0 bases, with 7 bases spanning the gap. The CDR3 loop spans 13 amino acids. CDR3 amino acids: CSVATNSNQPQHF. For the CDR3, the DNA is TGCAGCGTTGCGACAAATAGCAATCAGCCCCAGCATTTT.

The rearrangement joins TRBV6-1 to TRBJ2-1; 14 bases agree with TRBD2. The ends lost 6 bases at V and 0 bases at J; junction bases unmatched: 13. Germline-derived CDR1 and CDR2 are MNHNS and SASEGT. The CDR3 contains 20 residues. Here the CDR3 reads CASRPLPGLAGEVSYNEQFF. In nucleotides, the CDR3 is TGTGCCAGCAGGCCTTTACCGGGACTAGCGGGGGAAGTCTCCTACAATGAGCAGTTCTTC.

The rearrangement links TRBV5-1 to TRBJ2-5; 12 nucleotides match TRBD2. The better agreement between TRBJ2-7 and the DNA end casts doubt on the J call. The CDR3 is made up of 15 amino acids. Germline-derived CDR1 and CDR2 are SGHRS and YFSETQ. The CDR3 is CASSWASGGADEQYF. CDR3 bases: TGCGCCAGCAGCTGGGCTAGCGGGGGGGCTGACGAGCAGTACTTC.

In this sample, this clonotype turned up a few times. The V call is TRBV7-2, the J call TRBJ1-6; 12 bases align to TRBD1. This CDR3 comprises 17 residues. V shed 1 base and J 10 bases; nucleotides not matched to a gene: 8. Germline V gene data show CDR1 as SGHTA and CDR2 as FQGNSA. The CDR3 loop is CASSLGGTGGIGSPLHF. The CDR3 coding sequence is TGTGCCAGCAGCTTAGGGGGGACAGGGGGCATCGGATCACCCCTCCACTTT. Variable domain in full (rest from reference TRBV7-2 and TRBJ1-6): GAGVSQSPSNKVTEKGKDVELRCDPISGHTALYWYRQSLGQGLEFLIYFQGNSAPDKSGLPSDRFSAERTGGSVSTLTIQRTQQEDSAVYLCASSLGGTGGIGSPLHFGNGTRLTVT.

CDR3 DNA: TGCAGTGCTGGGGGACAGGGCCTCCACGAGCAGTACTTC. This encodes CSAGGQGLHEQYF. The chain combines TRBV20-1 with TRBJ2-7, with 9 positions matching TRBD1. The length of the CDR3 is 13 residues. After removal of 5 bases from V and 5 bases from J, the junction contained 7 bases not matched to a gene. Per germline, CDR1 DFQATT and CDR2 SNEGSKA (reference sequence).

The chain uses TRBV15 and TRBJ1-5; unclear D gene. The V and J ends lost 0 bases and 4 bases respectively, with 10 bases between them. The CDR3 extends over 15 amino acids. Germline V gives CDR1 LNHNV, CDR2 YYDKDF (reference sequence). This chain's CDR3 is CATSREIGWNQPQHF. The CDR3 DNA is TGTGCCACCAGCAGAGAGATTGGTTGGAATCAGCCCCAGCATTTT.

The rearrangement links TRBV12-3 or TRBV12-4 to TRBJ1-2; D is perhaps TRBD1 (5 bases). The CDR3 runs 12 residues. The V gene lost 5 bases and the J gene lost 7 bases, with 11 bases spanning the gap. The CDR3 spells CASSGAHGGYTF. The CDR3 bases are TGTGCCAGCAGTGGGGCCCATGGTGGCTACACCTTC.

This clonotype turned up a few times. The CDR3 DNA sequence: TGCAGCCTCTACAGGGCAGCCAAAAACATTCAGTACTTC. Its protein product is CSLYRAAKNIQYF. The chain uses TRBV20-1 and TRBJ2-4; perhaps TRBD1 as D (6 bases). Germline CDR1 DFQATT, CDR2 SNEGSKA (reference sequence). The CDR3 runs to 13 residues.

This clonotype was detected a few times. This chain uses TRBV6-6 with TRBJ2-7, with D possibly being TRBD1 (6 bases). Trimming removed 5 bases at V and 7 bases at J, with 18 bases between. This CDR3 has 14 amino acids. Germline CDR1 MNHNY, CDR2 SVGAGI (reference sequence). CDR3 loop: CASSIQGTLREQYF. The DNA of the CDR3 is TGTGCCAGCAGTATCCAGGGGACCCTGAGGGAGCAGTACTTC.

The sample holds a few counts of this clonotype. V is TRBV3-1 and J is TRBJ2-3; 10 positions match TRBD1. The CDR3 loop spans 17 amino acids. V dropped 2 bases and J dropped 1; count of bases not matched to a gene: 6. The germline V gene has CDR1 LGHDT and CDR2 YNNKEL (reference sequence). The CDR3 coding sequence is TGTGCCAGCAGCCAATCTGGGACAGGGGTTGGCACAGATACGCAGTATTTT. Translated: CASSQSGTGVGTDTQYF.

This chain joins TRBV2 and TRBJ1-1; possibly TRBD1 for D (6 bases). The germline CDR1 and CDR2 sequences are SNHLY and FYNNEI. Trimming shortened V by 3 bases and J by 0 bases, and 14 bases separated the two germline ends. The CDR3 consists of 16 residues. CDR3: CASSDLTGGLNTEAFF. In DNA form, the CDR3 reads TGTGCCAGCAGTGATCTGACAGGTGGGCTGAACACTGAAGCTTTCTTT.

This chain connects TRBV12-3 or TRBV12-4 to TRBJ1-2, with 10 bases identical to TRBD1. The CDR3 loop spans 15 amino acids. V shed 6 bases and J 7 bases; nucleotides not matched to a gene: 11. This CDR3 is CASRLPGQGTGGYTF. The CDR3 region has the DNA TGTGCCAGCAGACTCCCGGGACAGGGGACGGGTGGCTACACCTTC.

The chain couples TRBV27 to TRBJ1-5, with TRBD1 as a possible D gene (5 bases). Germline lookup yields CDR1 MNHEY and CDR2 SMNVEV (reference sequence). V was trimmed by 3 bases and J by 2 bases, leaving 14 bases between them. The CDR3 spans 16 residues. The CDR3 DNA reads TGTGCCAGCAGTTTCCTGGGGGAAGACGGCAATCAGCCCCAGCATTTT. The encoded protein is CASSFLGEDGNQPQHF.

In its sample, this clonotype was seen many times. The junction differs from germline at one of its ends, possibly a read error. The CDR3 sequence: CASSLGSEQYF. The CDR3 region has the DNA TGCGCCAGCAGCTTGGGGAGCGAGCAGTACTTC. The V and J genes are TRBV12-3 or TRBV12-4 and TRBJ2-7; tentative D call: TRBD2 (5 bases). The CDR3 totals 11 residues.

The CDR3 DNA follows: TGCAGTGCTAGATCCCTAGCCAAAAACATTCAGTACTTC. Its translation: CSARSLAKNIQYF. This chain uses TRBV20-1 with TRBJ2-4; D not certain. This CDR3 is built from 13 residues. CDR1 is DFQATT and CDR2 is SNEGSKA in the germline V gene (reference sequence). The ends were cut back, 2 bases at V and 0 bases at J, with 5 bases in the middle.

This clonotype was counted only a few times. V gene TRBV6-6 combines with J gene TRBJ2-7; 8 bases match TRBD1. CDR3 length: 14 residues. V shed 4 bases, J shed 5 bases, and the junction held 7 bases outside the gene matches. CDR1 is MNHNY and CDR2 is SVGAGI in the germline V gene (reference sequence). For the CDR3, the DNA is TGTGCCAGCAGTTCCCGGGGGACAGGAGACGAGCAGTACTTC. Encoded protein: CASSSRGTGDEQYF.

This clonotype turned up a few times. The J gene is TRBJ2-7, the V gene TRBV29-1; no firm D call. There are 14 residues in the CDR3. From germline, CDR1 is SQVTM and CDR2 ANQGSEA. V shed 5 bases and J shed 2 bases, with 16 bases lying between them. CDR3 protein: CSVRTDGKAYEQYF. DNA of the CDR3: TGCAGCGTTCGGACGGACGGCAAAGCCTACGAGCAGTACTTC.

The gene calls are TRBV6-6 and TRBJ2-1, with D tentatively TRBD1 or TRBD2 (5 bases each). This CDR3 has 15 amino acids. Germline V gene sequence: CDR1 MNHNY, CDR2 SVGAGI (reference sequence). Between the trimmed V and J ends, which lost 2 bases and 7 bases, there was a span of 15 bases. In DNA, the CDR3 is TGTGCCAGCAGTTACGGGCAGGGTGGGGGTAATGAGCAGTTCTTC. Translation: CASSYGQGGGNEQFF.

This clonotype was counted between two and nine times. The V call is TRBV6-4, the J call TRBJ2-7; tentatively, D is TRBD1 (5 bases). The CDR3 is made up of 13 amino acids. The germline V gene encodes CDR1 MRHNA and CDR2 SNTAGT. Trimming took off 7 bases at V and 4 bases at J, with 14 bases between the two ends. CDR3 residues: CASTYTGIYEQYF. DNA for the CDR3: TGTGCCAGCACCTATACAGGAATATACGAGCAGTACTTC.

The rearrangement links TRBV7-2 to TRBJ2-7; D assignment may be TRBD1 or TRBD2 (5 bases each). There are 18 residues in the CDR3. Germline loops: CDR1 SGHTA, CDR2 FQGNSA. Trimming removed 2 bases at V and 3 bases at J, with 23 bases between. The chain's CDR3 is CASSLLVGLGPPDYEQYF. The CDR3, as DNA: TGTGCCAGCAGCTTATTAGTCGGGTTGGGACCCCCGGACTACGAGCAGTACTTC.

The chain carries TRBV20-1 and TRBJ2-3; D possibly corresponds to TRBD2 (5 bases). The length of the CDR3 is 13 residues. The ends were cut back, 4 bases at V and 6 bases at J, with 14 bases in the middle. Germline V gives CDR1 DFQATT, CDR2 SNEGSKA (reference sequence). The CDR3 sequence is CSATSTRVDTQYF. The CDR3 DNA reads as TGCAGTGCTACCTCCACTAGAGTCGATACGCAGTATTTT.

There are a few counts of this clonotype. The CDR3 here is CAISEDLVLETQYF. For the CDR3, the DNA is TGTGCCATCAGTGAGGACCTCGTCCTTGAGACCCAGTACTTC. The J gene is TRBJ2-5, the V gene TRBV10-3; D is undetermined. Germline CDR1 reads ENHRY; CDR2 reads SYGVKD. The CDR3 runs to 14 residues. Deletions cut 2 bases from V and 5 bases from J, with 12 bases between.